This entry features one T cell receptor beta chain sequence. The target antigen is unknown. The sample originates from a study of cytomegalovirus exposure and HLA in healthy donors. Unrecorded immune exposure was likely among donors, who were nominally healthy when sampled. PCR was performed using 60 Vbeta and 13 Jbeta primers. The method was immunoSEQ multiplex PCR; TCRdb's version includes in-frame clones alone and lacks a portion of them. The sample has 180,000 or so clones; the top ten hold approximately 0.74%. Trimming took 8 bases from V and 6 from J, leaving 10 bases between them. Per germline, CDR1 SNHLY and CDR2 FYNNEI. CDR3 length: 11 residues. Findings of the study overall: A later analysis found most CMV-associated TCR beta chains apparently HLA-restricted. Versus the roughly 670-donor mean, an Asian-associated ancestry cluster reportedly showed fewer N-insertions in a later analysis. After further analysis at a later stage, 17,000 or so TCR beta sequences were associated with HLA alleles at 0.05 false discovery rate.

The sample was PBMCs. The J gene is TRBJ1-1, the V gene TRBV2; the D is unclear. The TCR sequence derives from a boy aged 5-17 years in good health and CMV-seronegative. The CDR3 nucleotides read TGTGCCAGCTCCAAGAGGCCTGAAGCTTTCTTT. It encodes CASSKRPEAFF. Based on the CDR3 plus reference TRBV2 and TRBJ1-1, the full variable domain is EPEVTQTPSHQVTQMGQEVILRCVPISNHLYFYWYRQILGQKVEFLVSFYNNEISEKSEIFDDQFSVERPDGSNFTLKIRSTKLEDSAMYFCASSKRPEAFFGQGTRLTVV.